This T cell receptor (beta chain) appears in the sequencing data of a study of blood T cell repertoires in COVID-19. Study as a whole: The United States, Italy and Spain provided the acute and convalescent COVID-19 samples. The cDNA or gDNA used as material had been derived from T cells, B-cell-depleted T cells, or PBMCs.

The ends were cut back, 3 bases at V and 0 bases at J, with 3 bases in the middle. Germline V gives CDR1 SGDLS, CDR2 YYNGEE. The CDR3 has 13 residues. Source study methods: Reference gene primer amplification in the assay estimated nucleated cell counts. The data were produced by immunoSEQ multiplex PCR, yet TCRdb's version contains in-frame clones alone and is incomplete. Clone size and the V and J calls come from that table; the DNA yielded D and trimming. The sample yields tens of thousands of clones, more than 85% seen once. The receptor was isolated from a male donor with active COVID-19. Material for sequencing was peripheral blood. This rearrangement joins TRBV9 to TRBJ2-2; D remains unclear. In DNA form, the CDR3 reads TGTGCCAGCAGCGCTGCGAACACCGGGGAGCTGTTTTTT. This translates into CASSAANTGELFF.